The clone carrying this T cell receptor beta chain was found a few times. CDR1 DFQATT and CDR2 SNEGSKA come from the germline V gene (reference sequence). The CDR3 runs to 16 residues. The V end lost 0 bases, the J end lost 6 bases, and 18 bases lay between the germline ends. The time point here: sample taken at primary tumor resection. This specimen belongs to a study of spatial heterogeneity in lung cancer. A distinct unique molecular identifier was carried by each TCR cDNA molecule. TCRdb re-analysed the 5' RACE reads in MiXCR, keeping a single row per CDR3 protein. The table includes 40,000 to 50,000 distinct CDR3 sequences, about 13% detected once.

This sample comprised PBMCs, obtained at surgery. The J gene is TRBJ2-1, the V gene TRBV20-1, with D possibly matching TRBD2 (6 bases). The sequence came from a male donor with early-stage non-small cell lung cancer. This chain's CDR3 is CSARDQGAAGINEQFF. The CDR3 DNA reads TGCAGTGCTAGAGATCAAGGGGCTGCGGGAATCAATGAGCAGTTCTTC.